The T cell receptor beta chain described here comes from a study of blood T cell repertoires in COVID-19. This clone was seen many times. V was trimmed by 0 bases and J by 2 bases, leaving 9 bases between them. The germline V gene encodes CDR1 SGDLS and CDR2 YYNGEE. This CDR3 has 14 amino acids. Measured with immunoSEQ multiplex PCR; TCRdb has only the in-frame clones, and not every one. The table has more than 95,000 clones, approximately 81% seen once; the top ten hold around 6%. The clonotype was recovered from a man older than 75 with COVID-19, enrolled during active disease. The rearrangement links TRBV9 to TRBJ2-7, with D unclear. The sample was peripheral blood. The CDR3 loop is CASSVGGYPYEQYF. CDR3 coding DNA: TGTGCCAGCAGCGTAGGCGGCTACCCCTACGAGCAGTACTTC.